These 18 T cell receptor beta chains were sequenced from one sample in a study of human CD8 memory T cell subsets (dated by TCRdb to between 2020 and 2021). Sequencing used a NextSeq 550. A Human TCR Profiling Kit was used to prepare UMI-labeled 5' RACE TCRbeta libraries. Reads reprocessed by TCRdb are summarized as one entry per CDR3 protein sequence, and DNA is absent. This sample's table carries about 5,400 distinct CDR3 sequences. Of the sample, 35% to 40% is held by the ten largest clones. Sequencing was performed on CD8+ effector memory T cells (TEM) sorted from PBMCs. Read against the paper, the sample's cell subset or site label means: effector memory CD8 T cells, CCR7- CD45RO+ CD95+. The receptors were sampled from a human donor in good health.

This chain's CDR3 is CASSDLNSGHNEQFF. The J gene is TRBJ2-1, the V gene TRBV10-1; the D call of TRBD2 rests on TCRdb alone, since no DNA is present to check it. CDR1 is WNHNN, CDR2 SYGVQD, per germline (reference sequence). This CDR3 contains 15 residues.

The V call is TRBV6-1, the J call TRBJ2-3. The CDR3 is 15 amino acids. Germline V gene lookup returns CDR1 MNHNS and CDR2 SASEGT. The CDR3 is CASSEGGTHTDTQYF.

This clonotype counts as medium-sized by frequency. The V and J genes are TRBV6-1 and TRBJ2-1; TCRdb calls TRBD2, which cannot be checked without DNA. The CDR3 extends over 17 amino acids. Germline CDR1 MNHNS, CDR2 SASEGT. This CDR3 is CASSVILAFSSYNEQFF.

The J gene is TRBJ1-2, the V gene TRBV28; the D gene TCRdb calls, TRBD1, cannot be checked with no DNA. The V gene's germline CDR1 is MDHEN and CDR2 SYDVKM. This CDR3 is 13 amino acids long. The CDR3 loop is CASRMGTGDGYTF.

According to its frequency, this clonotype is medium-sized (0.01 to 0.1%). The chain carries TRBV15 and TRBJ1-5. Looked up from germline, CDR1 is LNHNV and CDR2 is YYDKDF (reference sequence). The CDR3 totals 16 residues. The CDR3 loop reads CATHRNARPPNQPQHF.

The chain employs TRBV9 and TRBJ2-7. The length of the CDR3 is 11 residues. Germline CDR1 SGDLS, CDR2 YYNGEE. The CDR3 sequence: CASSVGYEQYF.

V gene TRBV19 combines with J gene TRBJ2-1; the TRBD2 assignment by TCRdb is unverifiable without DNA. Germline CDR1 is LNHDA and CDR2 is SQIVND (reference sequence). The CDR3 loop spans 16 amino acids. The CDR3: CASSISGGNSYNEQFF. The complete variable domain, with remaining parts taken from reference TRBV19 and TRBJ2-1, reads DGGITQSPKYLFRKEGQNVTLSCEQNLNHDAMYWYRQDPGQGLRLIYYSQIVNDFQKGDIAEGYSVSREKKESFPLTVTSAQKNPTAFYLCASSISGGNSYNEQFFGPGTRLTVL.

The chain's CDR3 is CASSSRGGSTDTQYF. V gene TRBV12-3 or TRBV12-4 combines with J gene TRBJ2-3; as DNA is missing, the TRBD1 call by TCRdb cannot be tested. This CDR3 is 15 amino acids long.

The chain has TRBV28 and TRBJ1-4; TCRdb lists TRBD1, though no DNA is available to test this call. Germline assignment: CDR1 MDHEN and CDR2 SYDVKM. This CDR3 is 15 amino acids long. Here the CDR3 reads CASSLSLAAEEKLFF.

The rearrangement links TRBV21-1 to TRBJ1-2; no DNA is available, so the TRBD1 call from TCRdb remains unchecked. TRBV21-1 is termed a pseudogene. There are 11 residues in the CDR3. CDR3 region: CATPGTDGYTF.

Considering frequency, this clonotype is medium-sized. This chain links TRBV13 with TRBJ1-2; TCRdb indicates TRBD1, and absent DNA this call remains unverified. CDR3 length: 16 residues. The germline CDR1 and CDR2 sequences are PRHDT and FYEKMQ (reference sequence). The CDR3 spells CASSLQGTGNLDGYTF.

The chain carries TRBV5-6 and TRBJ1-1; absent DNA, TCRdb's TRBD1 call cannot be checked. The CDR3 loop spans 16 amino acids. Per the germline V gene, CDR1 is SGHDT and CDR2 is YYEEEE. The CDR3 protein is CASSPWTGGDNTEAFF.

This sequence joins TRBV3-1 and TRBJ2-2; TCRdb returns TRBD2, unconfirmable since there is no DNA. CDR1 LGHDT and CDR2 YNNKEL come from the germline V gene (reference sequence). CDR3 length equals 21 residues. CDR3 protein: CASTQFSRTSGIFANTGELFF.

This chain links TRBV15 with TRBJ2-1; TCRdb designates TRBD2, a call that cannot be tested without DNA. CDR1 LNHNV and CDR2 YYDKDF come from the germline V gene (reference sequence). CDR3 size: 16 residues. The CDR3 here is CATSGEVPSSYNEQFF.

The chain combines TRBV7-6 with TRBJ2-1; with no DNA, the TCRdb D assignment of TRBD2 cannot be verified. Germline CDR1 and CDR2: SGHVS and FNYEAQ. The CDR3 totals 14 residues. This chain's CDR3 is CASSSLVGHNEQFF.

The gene calls are TRBV7-7 and TRBJ2-7; TCRdb's D call of TRBD2 is untestable without DNA. CDR3 length: 16 amino acids. Germline V lookup: CDR1 SSHAT, CDR2 FNYEAQ (reference sequence). The chain's CDR3 is CASILNRPAGAYEQYF.

V usage is TRBV15 and J usage is TRBJ2-3; TCRdb reports TRBD2, a call that lacks DNA to check it against. Germline V gene sequence: CDR1 LNHNV, CDR2 YYDKDF (reference sequence). This CDR3 region has 17 residues. The chain's CDR3 is CATSRVSGGGRSDTQYF.

This rearrangement joins TRBV18 to TRBJ2-7; absent DNA, TCRdb's TRBD1 call cannot be checked. This CDR3 has 16 amino acids. Germline V gene sequence: CDR1 KGHSH, CDR2 LQKENI. The CDR3 sequence: CASSRVTTGVDDEQYF.